The source of this T cell receptor (beta chain) is a study of T cells in Graves' hyperthyroidism and ophthalmopathy. Study information: Before treatment of any kind, peripheral blood was taken at initial diagnosis.

The TCR beta CDR3 regions underwent amplification using RNA transcripts as the source. The HTBI primer set was used in a first-round RT-PCR of the TCR CDR3. TCRdb re-called the multiplex PCR reads through MiXCR, storing one row per CDR3 protein. The sample records under 650,000 distinct CDR3 sequences, around 15% being singletons. Stable hyperthyroidism: no ophthalmopathy progression over 18 months of follow-up. This clonotype turned up a few times. Sequencing was performed on blood. The origin of this receptor is a woman younger than 45 with Graves' hyperthyroidism.

The CDR3 loop reads CASSSSGTSHEQFF. CDR3 DNA sequence: TGTGCCAGCAGCTCTTCCGGGACTAGCCATGAGCAGTTCTTC. The V call is TRBV11-2, the J call TRBJ2-1, with 9 bases aligning to TRBD2. The CDR3 sequence is 14 residues long. Germline lookup yields CDR1 SGHAT and CDR2 FQNNGV. The junction had 6 bases not matched to a gene; V was cut back by 4 bases and J by 8 bases.